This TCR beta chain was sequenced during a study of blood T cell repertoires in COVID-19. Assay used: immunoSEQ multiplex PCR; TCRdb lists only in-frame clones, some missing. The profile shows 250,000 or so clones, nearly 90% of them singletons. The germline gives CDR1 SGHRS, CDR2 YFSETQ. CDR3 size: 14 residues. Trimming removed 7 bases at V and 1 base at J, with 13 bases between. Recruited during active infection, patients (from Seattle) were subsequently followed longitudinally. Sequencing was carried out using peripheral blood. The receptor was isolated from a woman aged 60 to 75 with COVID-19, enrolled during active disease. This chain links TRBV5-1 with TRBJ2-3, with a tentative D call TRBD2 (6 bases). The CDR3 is CASGPPGGTDTQYF. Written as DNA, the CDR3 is TGCGCCAGCGGCCCCCCGGGGGGCACAGATACGCAGTATTTT.